The entry below gives a single T cell receptor beta chain sequence along with its context. The data were obtained in a study of control samples from healthy donors and cancer patients. Using immunoSEQ multiplex PCR, the repertoire was profiled, and TCRdb retains in-frame clones only, with some absent. The sample lists fewer than 300,000 clones, almost 85% seen once, with roughly 13% in the top ten. The clonotype comes from a woman aged 55-70 years with lung cancer. What was sequenced was PBMCs.

The CDR3 DNA reads TGTGCCAGCAGCTTGGCCATGGACGGGGAGCTGTTTTTT. Residues: CASSLAMDGELFF. J is TRBJ2-2 and V is TRBV5-6, with D uncertain. The germline CDR1 and CDR2 sequences are SGHDT and YYEEEE. V was cut by 0 bases and J by 7 bases, with 7 bases left in between. The CDR3 is made up of 13 amino acids.